The source of this T cell receptor (beta chain) is a study of shared clonotypes between healthy human individuals. General study findings and limits: In contrast to clonotypes shared by all four donors, non-shared clonotypes had lower generation probabilities.

Produced via immunoSEQ multiplex PCR; TCRdb's table is partial and in-frame only. Of around 2.5 million clones in the sample, over 85% were seen once. The CDR3 consists of 16 residues. Germline V gene data show CDR1 as MDHEN and CDR2 as SYDVKM. V lost 5 bases and J lost 7; bases outside the gene matches: 11. About this clone itself: What it binds is unknown.

J is TRBJ2-1 and V is TRBV28, with 10 positions matching TRBD1. This sequence was found in a man aged 18 to 29 in good health. Some clones in this sample may be carry-over from other donors' samples. Sequencing used naive CD4+ T cells from PBMCs. Subset in this sample: CD45RA+ positively selected. Here the CDR3 reads CASSPSGRTGGNEQFF. In nucleotides, the CDR3 is TGTGCCAGCAGTCCATCGGGCCGGACAGGGGGAAATGAGCAGTTCTTC.